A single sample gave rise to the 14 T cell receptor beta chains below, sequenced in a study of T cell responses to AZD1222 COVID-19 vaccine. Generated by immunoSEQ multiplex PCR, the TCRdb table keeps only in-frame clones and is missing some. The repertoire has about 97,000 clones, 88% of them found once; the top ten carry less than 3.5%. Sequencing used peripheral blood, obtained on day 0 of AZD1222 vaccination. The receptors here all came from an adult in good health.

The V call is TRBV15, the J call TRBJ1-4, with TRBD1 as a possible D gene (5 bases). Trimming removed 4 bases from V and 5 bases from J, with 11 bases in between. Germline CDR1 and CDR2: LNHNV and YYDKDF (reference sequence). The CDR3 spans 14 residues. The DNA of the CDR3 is TGTGCCACCAGCATCGGGACGGAAAATGAAAAACTGTTTTTT. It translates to CATSIGTENEKLFF.

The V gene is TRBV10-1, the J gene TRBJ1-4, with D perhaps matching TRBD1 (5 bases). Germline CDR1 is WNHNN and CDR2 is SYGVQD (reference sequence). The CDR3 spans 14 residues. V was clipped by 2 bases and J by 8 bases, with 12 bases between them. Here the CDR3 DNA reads TGCGCCAGCAGTGAGGCCGGGACTAGCGAAAAACTGTTTTTT. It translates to CASSEAGTSEKLFF.

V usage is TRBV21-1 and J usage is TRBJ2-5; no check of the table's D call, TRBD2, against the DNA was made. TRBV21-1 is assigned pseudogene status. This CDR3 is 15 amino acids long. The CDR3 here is CASGPGGRKIETQYF. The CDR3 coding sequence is TGTGCCAGCGGCCCGGGAGGGAGGAAGATAGAGACCCAGTACTTC.

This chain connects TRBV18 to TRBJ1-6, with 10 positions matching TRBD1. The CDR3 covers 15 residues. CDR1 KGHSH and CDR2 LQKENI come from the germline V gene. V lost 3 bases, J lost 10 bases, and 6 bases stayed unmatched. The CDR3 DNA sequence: TGTGCCAGCTCACCGGCCGGGACAGGGGTCTCACCCCTCCACTTT. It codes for CASSPAGTGVSPLHF.

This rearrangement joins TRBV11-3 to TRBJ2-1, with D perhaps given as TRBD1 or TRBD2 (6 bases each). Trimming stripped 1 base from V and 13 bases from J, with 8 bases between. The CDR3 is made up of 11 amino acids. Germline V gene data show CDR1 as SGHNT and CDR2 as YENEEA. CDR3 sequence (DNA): TGTGCCAGCAGCTTAGCCGGGGGCCAGTTCTTC. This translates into CASSLAGGQFF. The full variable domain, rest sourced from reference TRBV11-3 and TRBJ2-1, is EAGVVQSPRYKIIEKKQPVAFWCNPISGHNTLYWYLQNLGQGPELLIRYENEEAVDDSQLPKDRFSAERLKGVDSTLKIQPAELGDSAVYLCASSLAGGQFFGPGTRLTVL.

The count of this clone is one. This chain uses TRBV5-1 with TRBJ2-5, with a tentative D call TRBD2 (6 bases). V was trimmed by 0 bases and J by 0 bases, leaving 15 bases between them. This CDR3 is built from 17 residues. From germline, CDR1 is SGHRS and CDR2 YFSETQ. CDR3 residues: CASSLASGGANQETQYF. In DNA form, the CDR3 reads TGCGCCAGCAGCTTGGCCTCAGGCGGGGCAAACCAAGAGACCCAGTACTTC. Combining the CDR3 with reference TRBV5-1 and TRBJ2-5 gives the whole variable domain KAGVTQTPRYLIKTRGQQVTLSCSPISGHRSVSWYQQTPGQGLQFLFEYFSETQRNKGNFPGRFSGRQFSNSRSEMNVSTLELGDSALYLCASSLASGGANQETQYFGPGTRLLVL.

The CDR3 DNA follows: TGTGCCACCAGTGATTTGAGGGAAGGTAACAATCAGCCCCAGCATTTT. Translated: CATSDLREGNNQPQHF. J is TRBJ1-5 and V is TRBV24-1, with D unclear. The germline CDR1 and CDR2 sequences are KGHDR and SFDVKD. The V and J ends lost 0 bases and 3 bases respectively, with 11 bases between them. The CDR3 loop spans 16 amino acids.

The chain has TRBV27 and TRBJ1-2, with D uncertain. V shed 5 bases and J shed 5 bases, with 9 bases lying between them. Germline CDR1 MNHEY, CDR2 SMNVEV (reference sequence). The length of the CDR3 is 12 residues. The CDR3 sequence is CASSAGGYGYTF. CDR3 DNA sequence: TGTGCCAGCAGTGCGGGAGGGTATGGCTACACCTTC.

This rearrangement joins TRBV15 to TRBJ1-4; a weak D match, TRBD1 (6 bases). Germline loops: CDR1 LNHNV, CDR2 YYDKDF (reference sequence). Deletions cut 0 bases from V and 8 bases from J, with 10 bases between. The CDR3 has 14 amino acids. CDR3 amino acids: CATSRDSGEEKLFF. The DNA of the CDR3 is TGTGCCACCAGCAGAGATTCAGGGGAAGAAAAACTGTTTTTT.

CDR3 sequence: CASSLSRVETQYF. As DNA, the CDR3 is TGTGCCAGCAGCTTGTCGAGGGTAGAGACCCAGTACTTC. V usage is TRBV5-5 and J usage is TRBJ2-5, with a possible D match to TRBD2 (5 bases). The CDR3 has 13 amino acids. Germline assignment: CDR1 SGHKS and CDR2 YYEKEE (reference sequence). V lost 1 base and J lost 4, with 8 bases in between.

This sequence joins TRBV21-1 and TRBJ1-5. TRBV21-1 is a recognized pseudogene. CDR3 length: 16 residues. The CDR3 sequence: CASSPRLGLGNQPQHF. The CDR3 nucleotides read TGTGCCAGCAGCCCCCGTTTAGGGCTCGGCAATCAGCCCCAGCATTTT.

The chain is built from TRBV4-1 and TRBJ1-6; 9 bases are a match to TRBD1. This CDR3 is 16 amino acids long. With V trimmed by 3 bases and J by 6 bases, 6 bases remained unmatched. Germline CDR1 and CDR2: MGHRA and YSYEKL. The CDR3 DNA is TGCGCCAGCAGCCACCCAAAGGGACAGGGTAATTCACCCCTCCACTTT. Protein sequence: CASSHPKGQGNSPLHF.

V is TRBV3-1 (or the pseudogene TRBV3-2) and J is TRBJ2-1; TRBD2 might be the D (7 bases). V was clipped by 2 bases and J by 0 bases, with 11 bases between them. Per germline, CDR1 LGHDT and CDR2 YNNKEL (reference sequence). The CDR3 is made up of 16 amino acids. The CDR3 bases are TGTGCCAGCAGCCAAAAGGGGGGGAGCTCCTACAATGAGCAGTTCTTC. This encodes CASSQKGGSSYNEQFF.

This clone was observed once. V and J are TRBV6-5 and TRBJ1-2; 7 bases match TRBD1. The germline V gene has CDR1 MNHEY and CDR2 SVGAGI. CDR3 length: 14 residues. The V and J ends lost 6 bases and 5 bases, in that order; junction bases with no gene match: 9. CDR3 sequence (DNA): TGTGCCAGCAGGCGTACAGGGGTAGAATATGGCTACACCTTC. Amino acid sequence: CASRRTGVEYGYTF.